A selection of T cell receptor beta chains follows, all from one sample in a study of cytomegalovirus exposure and HLA in healthy donors. Profiled with immunoSEQ multiplex PCR; TCRdb holds only in-frame clones, not every one. Of fewer than 200,000 clones listed, about 71% are singletons. Material for sequencing was PBMCs. Source of these receptors: a woman in her 30s in good health and CMV-seronegative. The CDR3 runs from the conserved cysteine through the conserved F or W. A D gene is named only where the DNA matches it firmly. Rows give clone size only sometimes, using once, few, many, or a class for an expanded clone.

d_call	clone_size	j_call	v_call	cdr3_aa	cdr3_nt
TRBD2	once	TRBJ2-1	TRBV7-2	CASNPSGSSYNEQFF	TGTGCCAGCAATCCAAGCGGGAGCTCCTACAATGAGCAGTTCTTC
NA	once	TRBJ2-1	TRBV6-1	CASSEARLAANEQFF	TGTGCCAGCAGTGAAGCTCGGCTAGCAGCGAATGAGCAGTTCTTC
NA	NA	TRBJ2-1	TRBV6-4	CASSAPGVSEQFF	TGTGCCAGCAGTGCCCCAGGGGTGTCTGAGCAGTTCTTC
NA	NA	TRBJ2-7	TRBV9	CASSVAGESGEQYF	TGTGCCAGCAGCGTAGCGGGAGAGTCAGGCGAGCAGTACTTC
NA	NA	TRBJ2-1	TRBV5-5	CASSNTRTTYNEQFF	TGTGCCAGCAGCAACACGCGGACTACCTACAATGAGCAGTTCTTC
TRBD2	few	TRBJ2-1	TRBV19	CASNSGTNYNEQFF	TGTGCCAGTAATAGCGGGACTAACTACAATGAGCAGTTCTTC
NA	NA	TRBJ2-1	TRBV10-3	CAIKDSYNEQFF	TGTGCCATCAAGGACAGCTACAATGAGCAGTTCTTC
NA	NA	TRBJ2-7	TRBV7-6	CASSQGGVGYEQYF	TGTGCCAGCAGTCAAGGGGGGGTTGGCTACGAGCAGTACTTC
NA	NA	TRBJ2-1	TRBV19	CASSIFLVGYEQFF	TGTGCCAGTAGTATTTTCTTGGTGGGCTATGAGCAGTTCTTC
TRBD2	NA	TRBJ2-1	TRBV5-1	CASSLGGGYNEQFF	TGCGCCAGCAGCTTGGGGGGGGGCTACAATGAGCAGTTCTTC
NA	NA	TRBJ1-1	TRBV6-5	CASSVEGEAFF	TGTGCCAGCAGTGTCGAGGGTGAAGCTTTCTTT
TRBD2	few	TRBJ2-3	TRBV4-3	CASSQSGGTDTQYF	TGCGCCAGCAGCCAAAGCGGGGGCACAGATACGCAGTATTTT
TRBD2	NA	TRBJ2-2	TRBV28	CASSLSWLAGDRTGELFF	TGTGCCAGCAGTTTATCCTGGCTAGCGGGAGATCGGACCGGGGAGCTGTTTTTT
NA	NA	TRBJ2-2	TRBV21-1	CASSKKGDRVTGELFF	TGTGCCAGCAGCAAAAAGGGCGACAGGGTCACCGGGGAGCTGTTTTTT
TRBD1	NA	TRBJ1-1	TRBV4-3	CASSPGTGMNTEAFF	TGCGCCAGCAGCCCCGGGACAGGCATGAACACTGAAGCTTTCTTT
NA	NA	TRBJ2-5	TRBV5-1	CASSLARATQETQYF	TGCGCCAGCAGCTTGGCGCGGGCGACACAAGAGACCCAGTACTTC
NA	NA	TRBJ2-5	TRBV19	CATRQDPQETQYF	TGTGCCACGAGACAGGACCCGCAAGAGACCCAGTACTTC
NA	NA	TRBJ2-7	TRBV9	CASSVGPTSYEQYF	TGTGCCAGCAGCGTAGGTCCGACTTCCTACGAGCAGTACTTC
TRBD1	NA	TRBJ1-6	TRBV27	CASSSMGQQSSYNSPLHF	TGTGCCAGCAGTAGTATGGGACAGCAGAGCTCCTATAATTCACCCCTCCACTTT
NA	NA	TRBJ1-5	TRBV28	CAGSFSTAGEFQPQHF	TGTGCCGGCAGTTTCTCCACCGCAGGGGAGTTTCAGCCCCAGCATTTT
NA	NA	TRBJ1-3	TRBV7-2	CASSLMVGLSSGNTIYF	TGTGCCAGCAGCTTAATGGTCGGGTTGTCCTCTGGAAACACCATATATTTT
TRBD1	few	TRBJ1-1	TRBV7-9	CASSLEGQGWLNTEAFF	TGTGCCAGCAGCTTAGAGGGACAGGGCTGGCTGAACACTGAAGCTTTCTTT
TRBD1	NA	TRBJ2-7	TRBV7-3	CASSWGQGSYEQYF	TGTGCCAGCAGCTGGGGACAGGGGTCCTACGAGCAGTACTTC
TRBD1	few	TRBJ2-7	TRBV5-4	CASIAGTGQAYEQYF	TGTGCCAGCATCGCCGGGACAGGGCAGGCCTACGAGCAGTACTTC
NA	few	TRBJ1-2	TRBV10-3	CAISDGDTLQTGYTF	TGTGCCATCAGTGATGGGGACACCCTACAAACTGGCTACACCTTC
TRBD1	NA	TRBJ1-1	TRBV27	CASSTGQGFMTEAFF	TGTGCCAGCAGTACGGGACAGGGTTTTATGACTGAAGCTTTCTTT
TRBD2	NA	TRBJ2-7	TRBV5-1	CASSISSGRGYEQYF	TGCGCCAGCAGCATAAGTAGCGGGAGGGGTTACGAGCAGTACTTC
TRBD2	NA	TRBJ2-2	TRBV5-6	CASSLLAGDTGELFF	TGTGCCAGCAGCTTGCTAGCGGGAGATACCGGGGAGCTGTTTTTT
TRBD2	few	TRBJ2-6	TRBV6-1	CASSEESGGGANVLTF	TGTGCCAGCAGTGAAGAGTCGGGGGGTGGGGCCAACGTCCTGACTTTC
TRBD2	NA	TRBJ2-7	TRBV6-1	CASTGLATSYEQYF	TGTGCCAGCACTGGACTAGCGACCTCCTACGAGCAGTACTTC
NA	NA	TRBJ2-3	TRBV2	CASNGGIAVDTQYF	TGTGCCAGCAATGGCGGGATCGCCGTAGATACGCAGTATTTT
TRBD2	NA	TRBJ2-7	TRBV5-6	CASSSILAGGPSYEQYF	TGTGCCAGCAGCTCCATACTAGCGGGGGGGCCCTCCTACGAGCAGTACTTC
TRBD1	NA	TRBJ1-5	TRBV6-5	CASSGRQGNQPQHF	TGTGCCAGCAGTGGAAGACAGGGAAATCAGCCCCAGCATTTT
NA	NA	TRBJ2-1	TRBV5-5	CASIQTGLAGEQFF	TGTGCCAGCATTCAGACAGGTCTTGCTGGGGAGCAGTTCTTC
NA	few	TRBJ1-3	TRBV27	CASSPHPFGAGGGNTIYF	TGTGCCAGCAGTCCCCACCCGTTTGGGGCAGGCGGTGGAAACACCATATATTTT
NA	few	TRBJ2-3	TRBV27	CAARGAFGDTQYF	TGTGCCGCCAGGGGGGCATTCGGGGATACGCAGTATTTT
TRBD1	NA	TRBJ1-3	TRBV6-5	CASMPGTGAGNTIYF	TGTGCCAGCATGCCCGGGACAGGGGCTGGAAACACCATATATTTT
TRBD2	once	TRBJ2-5	TRBV2	CASSRPSGGETQYF	TGTGCCAGCAGCCGGCCTAGCGGGGGAGAGACCCAGTACTTC
TRBD2	NA	TRBJ2-1	TRBV6-6	CASSFSGYNEQFF	TGTGCCAGCAGTTTTAGCGGGTACAATGAGCAGTTCTTC
NA	NA	TRBJ2-5	TRBV6-6	CASRKSSISVGETQYF	TGTGCCAGCAGGAAATCTAGCATCTCGGTGGGAGAGACCCAGTACTTC
TRBD2	NA	TRBJ2-3	TRBV28	CASSSPGGGGPDTQYF	TGTGCCAGCAGTTCCCCTGGCGGGGGGGGGCCAGATACGCAGTATTTT
TRBD1	NA	TRBJ1-2	TRBV2	CASSGTGDGYTF	TGTGCCAGCAGTGGGACAGGGGATGGCTACACCTTC
TRBD2	NA	TRBJ2-7	TRBV6-1	CASSGGTSGFYEQYF	TGTGCCAGCAGTGGGGGGACTAGCGGATTCTACGAGCAGTACTTC
NA	NA	TRBJ1-5	TRBV4-3	CASSQDAGGNQPQHF	TGCGCCAGCAGCCAAGATGCGGGGGGGAATCAGCCCCAGCATTTT
TRBD2	NA	TRBJ2-2	TRBV7-2	CASSDGTSGNTGELFF	TGTGCCAGCAGCGACGGGACTAGCGGGAACACCGGGGAGCTGTTTTTT
NA	NA	TRBJ1-2	TRBV30	CAWIPTAGGYGYTF	TGTGCCTGGATTCCTACGGCAGGAGGTTACGGCTACACCTTC
TRBD1	few	TRBJ1-6	TRBV4-1	CASSQAGDREASPLHF	TGTGCCAGCAGCCAAGCTGGGGACAGGGAAGCTTCACCCCTCCACTTT